The sequence of this TCR beta chain was determined in a study of blood T cells in healthy people across ages. Through a sample-barcoded 5' primer and a J-beta primer mix, a second PCR was run for roughly 7 to 12 cycles. TCRdb reprocessed the 5' RACE reads via MiXCR and lists one record per CDR3 protein. This table holds about 640,000 distinct CDR3 sequences, about 54% found once. This clonotype turned up a few times. The germline V gene encodes CDR1 SGHRS and CDR2 YFSETQ. CDR3 length equals 15 residues. V was shortened by 0 bases and J by 0 bases, with 7 bases between the two germline ends. This rearrangement joins TRBV5-1 to TRBJ1-3; D call uncertain. The sequenced material came from blood. This sequence was found in a man in his fifties or sixties in good health. CDR3 bases: TGCGCCAGCAGCTTGGCCGGTCTCTCTGGAAACACCATATATTTT. Its translation: CASSLAGLSGNTIYF.